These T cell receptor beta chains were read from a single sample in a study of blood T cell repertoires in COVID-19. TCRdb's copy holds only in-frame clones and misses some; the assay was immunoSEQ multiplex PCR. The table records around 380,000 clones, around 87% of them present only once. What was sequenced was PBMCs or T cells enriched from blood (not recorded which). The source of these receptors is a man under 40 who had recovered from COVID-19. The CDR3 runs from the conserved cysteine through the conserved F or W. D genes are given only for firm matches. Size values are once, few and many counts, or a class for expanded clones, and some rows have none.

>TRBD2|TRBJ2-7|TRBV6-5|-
TGTGCCAGCAGTTACTTTACCGGGGGGGAGGACGAGCAGTACTTC
CASSYFTGGEDEQYF
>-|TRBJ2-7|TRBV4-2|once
TGTGCCAGCAGCCAAGTATCTGGCGGCGGGCGCCGCCCCTACGAGCAGTACTTC
CASSQVSGGGRRPYEQYF
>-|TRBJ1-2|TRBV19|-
TGTGCCAGTACCCCAAGATCCCTACATGGCTACACCTTC
CASTPRSLHGYTF
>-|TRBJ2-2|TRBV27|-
TGTGCCAGCAGTTTAAACAGCGGGGAGCTGTTTTTT
CASSLNSGELFF
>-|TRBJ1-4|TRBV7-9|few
TGTGCCAGCAGCGCCTTGAGGGCAATGGATGAAAAACTGTTTTTT
CASSALRAMDEKLFF
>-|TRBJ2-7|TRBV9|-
TGTGCCAGCAGCGGCCGGGACTACGAGCAGTACTTC
CASSGRDYEQYF
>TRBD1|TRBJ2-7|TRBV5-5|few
TGTGCCAGCAGTCCCTCAGGGACAGACGGCCACGAGCAGTACTTC
CASSPSGTDGHEQYF
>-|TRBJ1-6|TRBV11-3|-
TGTGCCAGCAGCTTAGGTCTTAATTCACCCCTCCACTTT
CASSLGLNSPLHF
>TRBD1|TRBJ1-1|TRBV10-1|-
TGCGCCAGCAGTCCTGGACAGGGTGGCACTGAAGCTTTCTTT
CASSPGQGGTEAFF
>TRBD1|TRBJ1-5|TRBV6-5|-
TGTGCCAGCAGTCTCGGACAGGCTCAGCCCCAGCATTTT
CASSLGQAQPQHF
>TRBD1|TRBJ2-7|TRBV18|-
TGTGCCAGCTCACCAACTTCCGGGACAGGGGGGTACGAGCAGTACTTC
CASSPTSGTGGYEQYF
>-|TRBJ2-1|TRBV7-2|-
TGTGCCAGCAGCCCCGTGTGGGGGGGCGTCCACAATGAGCAGTTCTTC
CASSPVWGGVHNEQFF
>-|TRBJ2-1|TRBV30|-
TGTGCCTGGAGTTTCACTTGGAGTGAGCAGTTCTTC
CAWSFTWSEQFF
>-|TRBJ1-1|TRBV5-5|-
TGTGCCAGCAGCTTAGGGGGTCTGAACACTGAAGCTTTCTTT
CASSLGGLNTEAFF
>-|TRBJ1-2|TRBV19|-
TGTGCCAGTACCGCGGGGCCGTTACGGACCCTGAGGGGAGGCTACACCTTC
CASTAGPLRTLRGGYTF
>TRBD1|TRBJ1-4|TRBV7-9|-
TGTGCCAGCAGTTTTGGACAGGGTGAAAAACTGTTTTTT
CASSFGQGEKLFF
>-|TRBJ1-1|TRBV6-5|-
TGTGCCAGCAGCGGACACAAGAACACTGAAGCTTTCTTT
CASSGHKNTEAFF
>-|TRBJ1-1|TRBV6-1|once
TGTGCCAGCAGTGCAGGGGTTATGAACACTGAAGCTTTCTTT
CASSAGVMNTEAFF
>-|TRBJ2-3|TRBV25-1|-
TGTGCCAGCAGTGCAACCACCGGGAGAAGGAGAGGCACAGATACGCAGTATTTT
CASSATTGRRRGTDTQYF
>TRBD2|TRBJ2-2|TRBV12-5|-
TGTGCTAGTGGCCCAGGACTAGCGGGTGAAGGGGAGCTGTTTTTT
CASGPGLAGEGELFF
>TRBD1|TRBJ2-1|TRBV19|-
TGTGCCAGCCAATACAGGGGAATCGGCTACAATGAGCAGTTCTTC
CASQYRGIGYNEQFF
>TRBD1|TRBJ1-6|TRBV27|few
TGTGCCAGCAGTTTATTGACCCCTCGGGACAGGGCTAATTCACCCCTCCACTTT
CASSLLTPRDRANSPLHF
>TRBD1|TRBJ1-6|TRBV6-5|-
TGTGCCAGCAGTTACGGGGGGACAGGTCGTGGGGCCCTCCACTTT
CASSYGGTGRGALHF
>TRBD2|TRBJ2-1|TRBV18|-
TGTGCCAGCTCACCACCGATAGCGGGGGGGCGGAATGAGCAGTTCTTC
CASSPPIAGGRNEQFF
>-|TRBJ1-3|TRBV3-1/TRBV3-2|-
TGTGCCAGCAGCCAAGACCTGTCTGGAAACACCATATATTTT
CASSQDLSGNTIYF
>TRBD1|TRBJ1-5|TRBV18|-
TGTGCCAGCTCACCAGGGGGACAGTTGAATCAGCCCCAGCATTTT
CASSPGGQLNQPQHF
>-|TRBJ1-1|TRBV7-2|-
TGTGCCAGCAGTCACGACGGGAGAACTGAAGCTTTCTTT
CASSHDGRTEAFF
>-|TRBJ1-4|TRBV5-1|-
TGCGCCAGCAGGGAAGGAGGCTTTCGGGAGAAACTGTTTTTT
CASREGGFREKLFF
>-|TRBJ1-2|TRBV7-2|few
TGTGCCAGCAGCTTATATATCGGGGAAGCTAACTATGGCTACACCTTC
CASSLYIGEANYGYTF
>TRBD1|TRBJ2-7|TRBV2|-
TGTGCCAGCAGTGATCTGGCAGGGGGAGTCTACGAGCAGTACTTC
CASSDLAGGVYEQYF
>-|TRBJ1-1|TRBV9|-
TGTGCCAGCAGCGTAGGTGGTGACACGGGAGGCACTGAAGCTTTCTTT
CASSVGGDTGGTEAFF
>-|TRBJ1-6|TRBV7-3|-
TGTGCCAGCAGCCCTGGACAGCCAAATTCACCCCTCCACTTT
CASSPGQPNSPLHF
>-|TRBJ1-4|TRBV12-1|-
TGTGCCAGCAGCTTGGCCCGTGGTGGGACAGGGAAGGAAAAACTGTTTTTT
CASSLARGGTGKEKLFF
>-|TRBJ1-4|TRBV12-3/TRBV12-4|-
TGTGCCAGCAGGCGGGACGCCGGTGGAAAACTGTTTTTT
CASRRDAGGKLFF
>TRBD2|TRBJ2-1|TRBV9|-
TGTGCCAGCAGCGTAGGTGGCGGGGGGAACTACAATGAGCAGTTCTTC
CASSVGGGGNYNEQFF
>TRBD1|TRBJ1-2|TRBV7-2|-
TGTGCCAGCAGCCACGGCCAGGGGGCATATGGCTACACCTTC
CASSHGQGAYGYTF